The 14 T cell receptor beta chains below come from one sample, sequenced in a study of regulatory T cells in long-lasting Graves disease. Assembly of TCR beta libraries relied on iRepertoire HTBI primers together with Arm-PCR of CDR3 regions. TCRdb re-analysed the multiplex PCR reads in MiXCR, keeping a single row per CDR3 protein. This table holds about 660,000 distinct CDR3 sequences, about 30% found once. Time point: persistent/refractory GD, antithyroid drugs over 5 years with positive TRAb. Extracted PBMC RNA gave rise to the TCR library. This material consisted of peripheral blood mononuclear cells (PBMCs), taken when the disease was refractory, from a patient treated with antithyroid drugs. Receptors originate from a female donor with Graves disease.

This chain uses TRBV5-6 with TRBJ1-2; 7 bases are a match to TRBD1. Per the germline V gene, CDR1 is SGHDT and CDR2 is YYEEEE. V lost 2 bases, J lost 7 bases, and 5 bases stayed unmatched. CDR3 size: 13 residues. In DNA, the CDR3 is TGTGCCAGCAGCTTTTCAGGGGGGATTGGCTACACCTTC. This codes for CASSFSGGIGYTF.

This clonotype was counted only a few times. CDR3 region: CASSPPILTSGNTGELFF. CDR3 sequence (DNA): TGTGCCAGCAGCCCCCCCATACTGACTAGCGGGAACACCGGGGAGCTGTTTTTT. The genes are TRBV7-9 and TRBJ2-2; the match to TRBD2 covers 9 bases. The CDR3 covers 18 residues. The germline V gene has CDR1 SEHNR and CDR2 FQNEAQ (reference sequence). The J segment lost 1 base and the V segment lost 5 bases, leaving 11 bases of the junction unmatched.

In this sample, this clonotype turned up once. A single base separates this from a much larger clone, so it may be a read error. The CDR3, as DNA: TGTGCCAGCCCCAGGGGAATGGCTGAAGCTTTCTTT. The encoded protein is CASPRGMAEAFF. The genes are TRBV6-1 and TRBJ1-1, with TRBD1 as a possible D gene (6 bases). Trimming removed 8 bases from V and 6 bases from J, with 13 bases in between. Germline lookup yields CDR1 MNHNS and CDR2 SASEGT. The CDR3 runs 12 residues.

This clonotype was detected a few times. The chain has TRBV25-1 and TRBJ2-5; D is possibly TRBD2 (6 bases). V was pared by 2 bases and J by 5 bases, with 21 bases between. The germline gives CDR1 MGHDK, CDR2 SYGVNS. The CDR3 has 17 amino acids. The CDR3 is CASSERSGDRRLETQYF. CDR3 nucleotides: TGTGCCAGCAGTGAACGTTCGGGGGACCGCCGTTTGGAGACCCAGTACTTC.

The gene calls are TRBV20-1 and TRBJ1-2, with 7 bases aligning to TRBD1. V shed 0 bases, J shed 0 bases, and the junction held 10 bases outside the gene matches. The CDR3 is 17 residues long. Germline V gene sequence: CDR1 DFQATT, CDR2 SNEGSKA (reference sequence). The CDR3 coding sequence is TGCAGTGCTAGAGATGCGACAGGGAGAGGGTCTAACTATGGCTACACCTTC. As protein: CSARDATGRGSNYGYTF.

Concerning this clonotype itself: A junction boundary mismatches the germline segment, possibly from a read error. This rearrangement joins TRBV3-1 to TRBJ1-1; D uncertain. This CDR3 spans 12 amino acids. The germline V gene encodes CDR1 LGHDT and CDR2 YNNKEL (reference sequence). The DNA for the CDR3 is TGTGCCAGCAGCCAAGATGGAACTGGAGCTTTCTTT. Amino acids: CASSQDGTGAFF.

This clonotype showed up just a few times. The V gene is TRBV6-5, the J gene TRBJ1-1; D call uncertain. The CDR3 has 16 residues. Trimming cost V 0 bases and J 5 bases, with 16 bases left between them. Germline loops: CDR1 MNHEY, CDR2 SVGAGI. The CDR3 DNA reads as TGTGCCAGCAGTTACTCTGCTGGTGGGTTGGGGACTGAAGCTTTCTTT. Its translation is CASSYSAGGLGTEAFF.

A word on this clonotype: The junction does not match germline at one end; this may be a read error. The CDR3 spells CASRIRETQCF. CDR3 bases: TGTGCCAGCAGAATCAGGGAGACCCAGTGCTTC. The chain combines TRBV11-2 with TRBJ2-5; D is perhaps TRBD1 or TRBD2 (5 bases each). CDR1 is SGHAT, CDR2 FQNNGV, per germline. CDR3 length: 11 residues.

The J gene is TRBJ2-7, the V gene TRBV19; 11 nucleotides line up with TRBD2. Germline CDR1 and CDR2: LNHDA and SQIVND (reference sequence). The CDR3 is made up of 16 amino acids. After removal of 9 bases from V and 2 bases from J, the junction contained 12 bases not matched to a gene. The CDR3 here is CASSSGLAGVTYEQYF. CDR3 bases: TGTGCCAGCAGCTCCGGACTAGCGGGTGTCACCTACGAGCAGTACTTC.

This clonotype was found many times. The chain recombines TRBV12-3 or TRBV12-4 with TRBJ2-2; 13 bases are a match to TRBD2. This CDR3 contains 15 residues. V dropped 4 bases and J dropped 5; count of bases not matched to a gene: 1. The DNA for the CDR3 is TGTGCCAGCAGTTCGGGACTAGCGGGGACCGGGGAGCTGTTTTTT. Its protein product is CASSSGLAGTGELFF.

This clonotype was recorded many times. The junction differs from germline at one of its ends, possibly a read error. This chain connects TRBV5-1 to TRBJ1-5; a weak D match, TRBD1 (5 bases). The CDR3 is made up of 14 amino acids. CDR1 is SGHRS, CDR2 YFSETQ, per germline. The chain's CDR3 is CASSPGGSNQPQHF. The CDR3 DNA follows: TGTGCCAGCTCCCCTGGGGGAAGCAATCAGCCCCAGCATTTT.

The rearrangement joins TRBV19 to TRBJ1-1; D not resolved. V gave up 2 bases and J gave up 3 bases, with 10 bases separating them. Looked up from germline, CDR1 is LNHDA and CDR2 is SQIVND (reference sequence). The CDR3 is 14 amino acids. The CDR3 spells CASSIHISHTEAFF. In nucleotides, the CDR3 is TGTGCCAGTAGTATACACATCTCGCACACTGAAGCTTTCTTT.

This clonotype was counted between two and nine times. The genes are TRBV7-9 and TRBJ1-1; D is unclear. V was pared by 3 bases and J by 5 bases, with 13 bases between. The germline V gene has CDR1 SEHNR and CDR2 FQNEAQ (reference sequence). The CDR3 has 14 residues. In nucleotides, the CDR3 is TGTGCCAGCAGCTTGACAACCTTAGAGACTGAAGCTTTCTTT. Amino acids: CASSLTTLETEAFF.

The V gene is TRBV20-1, the J gene TRBJ2-7; TRBD2 matches 10 bases. The V gene end was trimmed by 2 bases and the J gene end by 5 bases; junction bases not matched to a gene: 9. The length of the CDR3 is 15 residues. CDR1 DFQATT and CDR2 SNEGSKA come from the germline V gene (reference sequence). The CDR3 nucleotides are TGCAGTGCTAGACGCCCCCTAGCGGGAGTTAACGAGCAGTACTTC. The encoded protein is CSARRPLAGVNEQYF.